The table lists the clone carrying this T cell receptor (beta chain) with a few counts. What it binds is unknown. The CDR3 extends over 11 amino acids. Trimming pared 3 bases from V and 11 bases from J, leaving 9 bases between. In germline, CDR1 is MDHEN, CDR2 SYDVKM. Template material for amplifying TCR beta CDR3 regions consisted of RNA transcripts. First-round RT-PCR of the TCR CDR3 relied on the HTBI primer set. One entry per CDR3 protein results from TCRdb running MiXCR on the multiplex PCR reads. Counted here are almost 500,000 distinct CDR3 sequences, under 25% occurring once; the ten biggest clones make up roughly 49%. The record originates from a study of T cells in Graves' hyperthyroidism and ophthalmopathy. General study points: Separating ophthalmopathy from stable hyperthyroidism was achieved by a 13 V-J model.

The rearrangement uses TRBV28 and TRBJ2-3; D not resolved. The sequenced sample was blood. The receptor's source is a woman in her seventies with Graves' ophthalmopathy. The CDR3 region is CASSLWGMQYF. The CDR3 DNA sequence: TGTGCCAGCAGTTTGTGGGGAATGCAGTATTTT.